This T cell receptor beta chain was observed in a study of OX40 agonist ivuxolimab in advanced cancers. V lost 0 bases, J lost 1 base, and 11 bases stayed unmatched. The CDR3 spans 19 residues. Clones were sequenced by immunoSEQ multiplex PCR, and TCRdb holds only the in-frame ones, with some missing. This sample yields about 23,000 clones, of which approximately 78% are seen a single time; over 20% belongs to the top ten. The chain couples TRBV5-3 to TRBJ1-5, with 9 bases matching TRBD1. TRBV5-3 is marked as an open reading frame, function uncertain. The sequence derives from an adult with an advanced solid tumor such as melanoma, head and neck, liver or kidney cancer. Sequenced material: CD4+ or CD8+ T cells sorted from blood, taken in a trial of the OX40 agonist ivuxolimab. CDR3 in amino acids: CARSLGGDREGVSNQPQHF. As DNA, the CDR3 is TGTGCCAGAAGCTTGGGCGGGGACAGGGAAGGTGTAAGCAATCAGCCCCAGCATTTT.